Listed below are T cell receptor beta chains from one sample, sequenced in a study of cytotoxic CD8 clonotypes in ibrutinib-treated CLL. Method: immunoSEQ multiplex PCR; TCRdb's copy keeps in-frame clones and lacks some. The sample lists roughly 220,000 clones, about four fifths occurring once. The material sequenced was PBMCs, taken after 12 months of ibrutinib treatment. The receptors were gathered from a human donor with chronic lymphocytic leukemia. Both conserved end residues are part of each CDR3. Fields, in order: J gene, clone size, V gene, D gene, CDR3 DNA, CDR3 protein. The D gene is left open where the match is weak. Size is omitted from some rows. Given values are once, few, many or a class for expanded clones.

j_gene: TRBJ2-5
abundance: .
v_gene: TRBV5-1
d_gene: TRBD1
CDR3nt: TGCGCCAGCAGCCCCGGGACAGGTCTGGAGACCCAGTACTTC
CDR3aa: CASSPGTGLETQYF

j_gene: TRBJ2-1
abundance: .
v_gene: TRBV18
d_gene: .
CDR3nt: TGTGCCAGCTCACCGTGGATCAGCCATGAGCAGTTCTTC
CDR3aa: CASSPWISHEQFF

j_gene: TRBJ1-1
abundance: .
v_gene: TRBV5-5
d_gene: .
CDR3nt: TGTGCCAGCAGCCATCTGACGGGAGACACTGAAGCTTTCTTT
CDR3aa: CASSHLTGDTEAFF

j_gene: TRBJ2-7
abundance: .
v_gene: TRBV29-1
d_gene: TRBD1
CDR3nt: TGCAGCGCCGCCGGGACAGGTCCTGGTGAGCAGTACTTC
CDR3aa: CSAAGTGPGEQYF

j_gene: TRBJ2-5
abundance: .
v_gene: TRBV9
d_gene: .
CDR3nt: TGTGCCAGCAGCGTAAGTGTCTACCAAGAGACCCAGTACTTC
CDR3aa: CASSVSVYQETQYF

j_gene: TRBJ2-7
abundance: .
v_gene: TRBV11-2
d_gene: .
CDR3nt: TGTGCCAGCAGCTTAGGTACCAGCAACTACGAGCAGTACTTC
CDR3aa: CASSLGTSNYEQYF

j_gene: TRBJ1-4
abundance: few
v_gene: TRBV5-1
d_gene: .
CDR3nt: TGCGCCAGCAGCTTGGGGGACGGCTCTAATGAAAAACTGTTTTTT
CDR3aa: CASSLGDGSNEKLFF

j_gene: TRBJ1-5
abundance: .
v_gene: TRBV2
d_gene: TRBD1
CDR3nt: TGTGCCAGCAGTGAAATGGGACAGGGAAATCAGCCCCAGCATTTT
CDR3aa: CASSEMGQGNQPQHF

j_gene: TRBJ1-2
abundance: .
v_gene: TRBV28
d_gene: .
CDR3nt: TGTGCCTGTCACGGGGGAGCTAACTATGGCTACACCTTC
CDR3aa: CACHGGANYGYTF

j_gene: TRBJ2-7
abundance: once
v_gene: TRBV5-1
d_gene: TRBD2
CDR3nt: TGCGCCAGCCGGGGCGGGAGCCTACCCTACGAGCAGTACTTC
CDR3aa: CASRGGSLPYEQYF